Below, 30 T cell receptor beta chains from the same sample are listed, as sequenced in a study of T cell changes during pregnancy in multiple sclerosis. Sequenced by immunoSEQ multiplex PCR; TCRdb stores in-frame clones only, minus some. The table lists tens of thousands of clones, about 90% of them singletons. The sample here was peripheral blood, taken before pregnancy. The receptors were gathered from a female donor with multiple sclerosis, enrolled in a pregnancy study.

The chain recombines TRBV7-9 with TRBJ1-5; a weak D match, TRBD1 (6 bases). CDR3 size: 13 residues. The germline V gene encodes CDR1 SEHNR and CDR2 FQNEAQ (reference sequence). The V end was cut by 4 bases, the J end by 10 bases, with 14 bases between. The CDR3 nucleotides are TGTGCCAGCAGCTCCCGGGACAAACAACCCCAGCATTTT. Translated: CASSSRDKQPQHF.

V and J are TRBV2 and TRBJ1-2, with 7 bases matching TRBD1. The CDR3 is 14 residues long. The J segment lost 1 base and the V segment lost 7 bases, leaving 6 bases of the junction unmatched. Germline values: CDR1 SNHLY, CDR2 FYNNEI. The CDR3 coding sequence is TGTGCCAGCACCTTCCGGGACAGTAACTATGGCTACACCTTC. The encoded protein is CASTFRDSNYGYTF.

V usage is TRBV5-1 and J usage is TRBJ1-2, with D maybe TRBD1 (6 bases). Looked up from germline, CDR1 is SGHRS and CDR2 is YFSETQ. The V gene lost 1 base and the J gene lost 0 bases, with 13 bases spanning the gap. The CDR3 spans 16 residues. The CDR3 DNA is TGCGCCAGCAGCTTGCCCTCGGACAGTTCTAACTATGGCTACACCTTC. Translated, it gives CASSLPSDSSNYGYTF.

V usage is TRBV5-1 and J usage is TRBJ2-1; weak D call: TRBD1 (6 bases). V was shortened by 0 bases and J by 4 bases, with 11 bases between the two germline ends. The CDR3 is 15 residues long. Germline V gene sequence: CDR1 SGHRS, CDR2 YFSETQ. The chain's CDR3 is CASSLVGQGYNEQFF. The CDR3 nucleotides are TGCGCCAGCAGCTTGGTGGGACAAGGATACAATGAGCAGTTCTTC.

The chain carries TRBV7-8 and TRBJ2-5, with 7 bases lining up with TRBD1. Germline CDR1 is SGHVS and CDR2 is FQNEAQ. Unmatched junction bases numbered 22, after V lost 5 bases and J lost 4 bases. The CDR3 totals 19 residues. The CDR3 protein is CASSPYRSPATGIGETQYF. As DNA, the CDR3 is TGTGCCAGCAGCCCCTATCGGAGCCCGGCGACAGGGATTGGAGAGACCCAGTACTTC.

V usage is TRBV10-3 and J usage is TRBJ2-7; TRBD1 aligns across 7 bases. The V gene's germline CDR1 is ENHRY and CDR2 SYGVKD. The CDR3 is 15 residues long. V lost 3 bases to trimming and J lost 5 bases; unmatched junction nucleotides: 10. The CDR3 sequence is CAISEGRGRDDEQYF. The CDR3 coding sequence is TGTGCCATCAGTGAAGGTAGGGGGCGCGATGACGAGCAGTACTTC.

The V gene is TRBV30, the J gene TRBJ2-3, with a weak D call TRBD2 (6 bases). The V end lost 3 bases, the J end lost 8 bases, and 12 bases lay between the germline ends. CDR1 and CDR2 (germline): GTSNPN, SVGIG (reference sequence). The CDR3 is 12 amino acids. CDR3: CAWRFGGSTQYF. The DNA for the CDR3 is TGTGCCTGGAGATTTGGAGGGAGTACGCAGTATTTT.

This clone was observed at least ten times. The chain has TRBV6-5 and TRBJ1-2; 11 positions agree with TRBD1. V was pared by 2 bases and J by 5 bases, with 7 bases of the junction left unmatched. The CDR3 length is 16 residues. Germline CDR1 and CDR2: MNHEY and SVGAGI. The CDR3 sequence is CASSYVRTGGGYGYTF. The CDR3 region has the DNA TGTGCCAGCAGTTACGTAAGGACAGGGGGCGGTTATGGCTACACCTTC.

The gene calls are TRBV9 and TRBJ2-1; 11 bases are a match to TRBD2. From germline, CDR1 is SGDLS and CDR2 YYNGEE. V lost 3 bases, J lost 7 bases, and 6 bases stayed unmatched. This CDR3 region has 15 residues. The CDR3 region is CASSDSGRAINEQFF. The CDR3 DNA is TGTGCCAGCAGCGATAGCGGGAGGGCTATAAATGAGCAGTTCTTC. Based on the CDR3 plus reference TRBV9 and TRBJ2-1, the full variable domain is DSGVTQTPKHLITATGQRVTLRCSPRSGDLSVYWYQQSLDQGLQFLIQYYNGEERAKGNILERFSAQQFPDLHSELNLSSLELGDSALYFCASSDSGRAINEQFFGPGTRLTVL.

There are many counts of this clone. The chain recombines TRBV6-5 with TRBJ1-2, with D unclear. V gave up 6 bases and J gave up 5 bases, with 10 bases separating them. The CDR3 runs 12 residues. Germline V lookup: CDR1 MNHEY, CDR2 SVGAGI. CDR3 protein: CASREDAYGYTF. The DNA for the CDR3 is TGTGCCAGCAGGGAGGACGCTTATGGCTACACCTTC.

This sequence joins TRBV10-2 and TRBJ2-5; the D is unclear. The germline V and J ends were trimmed by 7 bases and 4 bases, with 13 bases remaining between them. The germline CDR1 and CDR2 sequences are WSHSY and SAAADI. CDR3 length: 13 amino acids. The CDR3 bases are TGCGCCAGCACCTCCCCGGGTGTAGAGACCCAGTACTTC. It specifies CASTSPGVETQYF.

The chain recombines TRBV10-3 with TRBJ2-2; 8 nucleotides match TRBD2. Germline CDR1 ENHRY, CDR2 SYGVKD. CDR3 length: 14 amino acids. With 9 bases clipped from V and 1 base from J, the junction kept 4 bases outside the gene matches. The CDR3 here is CAIGGRLNTGELFF. In nucleotides, the CDR3 is TGTGCCATAGGCGGGAGGCTGAACACCGGGGAGCTGTTTTTT.

J is TRBJ2-2 and V is TRBV7-9; D is unclear. This CDR3 spans 14 amino acids. Germline lookup yields CDR1 SEHNR and CDR2 FQNEAQ (reference sequence). V was trimmed by 3 bases and J by 1 base, leaving 6 bases between them. CDR3 bases: TGTGCCAGCAGCTTCAGGCAGAACACCGGGGAGCTGTTTTTT. Translating it yields CASSFRQNTGELFF.

J is TRBJ2-1 and V is TRBV7-2; TRBD2 agrees at 10 bases. Germline loops: CDR1 SGHTA, CDR2 FQGNSA. J gave up 2 bases and V 0 bases, and 1 base lay outside the gene matches. The CDR3 is made up of 16 amino acids. CDR3 in DNA: TGTGCCAGCAGCTTAGCCGGGACTAGCGCCTACAATGAGCAGTTCTTC. The encoded protein is CASSLAGTSAYNEQFF.

The chain is built from TRBV5-4 and TRBJ2-1; D unclear. Germline lookup yields CDR1 SGHNT and CDR2 YYREEE (reference sequence). V lost 1 base and J lost 4, with 12 bases in between. The CDR3 has 15 residues. The CDR3 bases are TGTGCCAGCAGCTTGCTGCCTACCCCGTACAATGAGCAGTTCTTC. Residues: CASSLLPTPYNEQFF.

This clone was observed once. The J gene is TRBJ2-3, the V gene TRBV9, with D maybe TRBD2 (5 bases). Per the germline V gene, CDR1 is SGDLS and CDR2 is YYNGEE. V was shortened by 5 bases and J by 3 bases, with 13 bases between the two germline ends. The length of the CDR3 is 14 residues. The CDR3 reads CASRFGPGTDTQYF. In DNA form, the CDR3 reads TGTGCCAGCAGATTTGGTCCGGGGACAGATACGCAGTATTTT.

In DNA form, the CDR3 reads TGCAGCGTATTACGGACAGGGGGCTCGGTGACTGAAGCTTTCTTT. It specifies CSVLRTGGSVTEAFF. The chain couples TRBV29-1 to TRBJ1-1; TRBD1 aligns across 11 bases. The V and J ends lost 6 bases and 5 bases, in that order; junction bases with no gene match: 11. This CDR3 is 15 amino acids long. Germline CDR1 SQVTM, CDR2 ANQGSEA.

This chain connects TRBV19 to TRBJ1-1; D possibly corresponds to TRBD1 (6 bases). The CDR3 is 17 amino acids. Deletions cut 9 bases from V and 0 bases from J, with 23 bases between. Germline CDR1 and CDR2: LNHDA and SQIVND (reference sequence). The CDR3 loop reads CASLNRVLTRMNTEAFF. The DNA of the CDR3 is TGTGCCAGCTTAAACAGGGTACTTACTCGAATGAACACTGAAGCTTTCTTT.

This chain uses TRBV11-2 with TRBJ2-7; D is unresolved. The germline CDR1 and CDR2 sequences are SGHAT and FQNNGV. V was pared by 5 bases and J by 1 base, with 6 bases between. The CDR3 extends over 12 amino acids. This CDR3 reads CASSLPSYEQYF. CDR3 in DNA: TGTGCCAGCAGCCTCCCGTCCTACGAGCAGTACTTC.

The chain combines TRBV6-5 with TRBJ1-2; tentatively, D is TRBD1 (5 bases). With 5 bases removed from V and 7 bases from J, the gap between germline ends came to 14 bases. Per the germline V gene, CDR1 is MNHEY and CDR2 is SVGAGI. CDR3 length: 13 amino acids. CDR3 amino acids: CASSAGQFRGYTF. CDR3 bases: TGTGCCAGCAGTGCAGGACAATTCCGTGGCTACACCTTC.

The V call is TRBV19, the J call TRBJ1-1; D gene ambiguous. Germline values: CDR1 LNHDA, CDR2 SQIVND (reference sequence). V dropped 1 base and J dropped 1 base, with 13 bases sitting between them. This CDR3 comprises 16 residues. In nucleotides, the CDR3 is TGTGCCAGTAGTATAGTGGCGGCGGCCAGGAACACTGAAGCTTTCTTT. This translates into CASSIVAAARNTEAFF.

The genes are TRBV11-2 and TRBJ2-1; 8 bases line up with TRBD2. Germline V CDR1 and CDR2: SGHAT, FQNNGV. This CDR3 has 14 residues. Trimming took 5 bases from V and 8 from J; bases not matched to a gene: 8. CDR3: CASSPRTSSDEQFF. CDR3 DNA: TGTGCCAGCAGCCCCCGGACTAGCTCCGATGAGCAGTTCTTC.

This clone showed up just once. The CDR3: CSVDSSGVYNEQFF. DNA for the CDR3: TGCAGCGTTGACTCTAGCGGGGTTTACAATGAGCAGTTCTTC. This chain uses TRBV29-1 with TRBJ2-1, with 9 positions matching TRBD2. Trimming cost V 3 bases and J 4 bases; bases outside gene matches: 4. CDR3 length: 14 amino acids. CDR1 and CDR2 (germline): SQVTM, ANQGSEA.

V usage is TRBV28 and J usage is TRBJ1-2, with TRBD1 identical over 8 bases. CDR3 length equals 14 residues. V was clipped by 10 bases and J by 2 bases; unmatched bases: 9. Germline V gene lookup returns CDR1 MDHEN and CDR2 SYDVKM. CDR3 region: CATLQGGENYGYTF. CDR3 sequence (DNA): TGTGCCACCTTACAGGGGGGGGAGAACTATGGCTACACCTTC.

The J gene is TRBJ1-1, the V gene TRBV7-6; the match to TRBD1 covers 7 bases. J was trimmed by 1 base and V by 5 bases; bases with no gene match: 4. The germline V gene has CDR1 SGHVS and CDR2 FNYEAQ. The CDR3 totals 14 residues. CDR3 DNA: TGTGCCAGCAGCACTCGACAGGGGAACACTGAAGCTTTCTTT. This gives the protein CASSTRQGNTEAFF.

The count of this clone is one. The chain carries TRBV6-5 and TRBJ2-5; D unclear. The CDR3 runs 11 residues. Germline assignment: CDR1 MNHEY and CDR2 SVGAGI. V was trimmed by 4 bases and J by 7 bases, leaving 7 bases between them. The CDR3 is CASSSLGTQYF. In nucleotides, the CDR3 is TGTGCCAGCAGTTCTCTAGGGACCCAGTACTTC.

V is TRBV5-1 and J is TRBJ1-4; no clear D gene. Germline CDR1 SGHRS, CDR2 YFSETQ. This CDR3 contains 12 residues. The V and J ends lost 7 bases and 10 bases respectively, with 14 bases between them. The CDR3 reads CASRREHGKLFF. CDR3 sequence (DNA): TGCGCCAGCCGCCGGGAACACGGAAAACTGTTTTTT.

The chain is built from TRBV28 and TRBJ2-2, with D unclear. The length of the CDR3 is 15 residues. Trimming took off 2 bases at V and 7 bases at J, with 14 bases between the two ends. The germline CDR1 and CDR2 sequences are MDHEN and SYDVKM. CDR3 sequence reads: CASSLGQLFGGELFF. CDR3 in DNA: TGTGCCAGCAGTTTAGGGCAGCTTTTTGGCGGGGAGCTGTTTTTT.

This chain links TRBV7-8 with TRBJ1-1; TRBD1 might be the D (5 bases). V lost 4 bases to trimming and J lost 0 bases, with 9 bases between them. The CDR3 sequence is 14 residues long. Germline lookup yields CDR1 SGHVS and CDR2 FQNEAQ. The CDR3 here is CASSSTEMNTEAFF. CDR3 DNA sequence: TGTGCCAGCAGCTCGACAGAGATGAACACTGAAGCTTTCTTT.

This chain connects TRBV4-1 to TRBJ1-1; no definite D call. This CDR3 contains 15 residues. V gave up 5 bases and J gave up 2 bases, with 15 bases separating them. The germline gives CDR1 MGHRA, CDR2 YSYEKL. CDR3 in amino acids: CASSDEQRANTEAFF. The CDR3 DNA sequence: TGCGCCAGCAGCGACGAACAGAGGGCTAACACTGAAGCTTTCTTT.